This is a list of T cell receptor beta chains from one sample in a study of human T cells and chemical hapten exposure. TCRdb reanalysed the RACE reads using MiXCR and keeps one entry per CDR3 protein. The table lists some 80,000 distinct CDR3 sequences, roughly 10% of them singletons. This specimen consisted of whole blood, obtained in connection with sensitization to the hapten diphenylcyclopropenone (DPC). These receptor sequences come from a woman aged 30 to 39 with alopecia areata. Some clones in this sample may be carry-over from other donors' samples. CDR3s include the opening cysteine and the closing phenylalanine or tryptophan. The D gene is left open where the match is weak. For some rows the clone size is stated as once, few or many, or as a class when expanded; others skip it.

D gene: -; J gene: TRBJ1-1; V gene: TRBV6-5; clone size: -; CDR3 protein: CASSYSSGGAMLIEAFF; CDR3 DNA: TGTGCCAGCAGTTACTCGTCGGGGGGGGCGATGTTAATTGAAGCTTTCTTT
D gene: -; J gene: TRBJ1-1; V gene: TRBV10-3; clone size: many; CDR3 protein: CAVSSTNTEAFF; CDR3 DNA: TGTGCCGTATCGTCAACGAACACTGAAGCTTTCTTT
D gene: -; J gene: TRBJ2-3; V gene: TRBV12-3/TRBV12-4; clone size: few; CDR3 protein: CASSRDRTFTQYF; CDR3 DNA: TGTGCCAGCAGTCGGGATAGGACGTTTACGCAGTATTTT
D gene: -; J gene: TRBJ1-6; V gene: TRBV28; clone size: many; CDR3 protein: CASTTWLDNSPLHF; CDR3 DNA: TGTGCCAGTACGACCTGGCTGGATAATTCACCCCTCCACTTT
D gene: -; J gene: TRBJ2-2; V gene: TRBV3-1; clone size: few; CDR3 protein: CASSQEGASELFF; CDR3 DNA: TGTGCCAGCAGCCAAGAGGGTGCGTCCGAGCTGTTTTTT
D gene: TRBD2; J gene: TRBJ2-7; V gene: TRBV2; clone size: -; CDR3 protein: CASSEASGGRRREQYF; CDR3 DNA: TGTGCCAGCAGTGAAGCTAGCGGGGGGCGGAGGAGAGAGCAGTACTTC
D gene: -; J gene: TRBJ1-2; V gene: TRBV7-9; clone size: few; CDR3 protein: CASSLPGNPYGYTF; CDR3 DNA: TGTGCCAGCAGCTTACCGGGGAACCCCTATGGCTACACCTTC
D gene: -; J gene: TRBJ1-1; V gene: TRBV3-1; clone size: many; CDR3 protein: CASSHTGSTEAFF; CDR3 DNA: TGTGCCAGCAGCCACACGGGAAGCACTGAAGCTTTCTTT
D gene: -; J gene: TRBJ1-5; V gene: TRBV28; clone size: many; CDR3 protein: CASSTRKTAGQPQHF; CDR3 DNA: TGTGCCAGCAGTACCCGAAAAACCGCGGGTCAGCCCCAGCATTTT
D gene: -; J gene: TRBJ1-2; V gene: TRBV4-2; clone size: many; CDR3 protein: CASSQVGSPSGYTF; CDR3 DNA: TGTGCCAGCAGCCAAGTCGGCAGCCCCTCTGGCTACACCTTC
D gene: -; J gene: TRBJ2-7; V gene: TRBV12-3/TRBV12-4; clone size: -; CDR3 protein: CASSLGQGSVQYF; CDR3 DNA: TGTGCCAGCAGTTTAGGGCAGGGTTCGGTGCAGTACTTC
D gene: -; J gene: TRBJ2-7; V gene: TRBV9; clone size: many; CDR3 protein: CASSVAGIHEQYF; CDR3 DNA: TGTGCCAGCAGCGTAGCAGGGATCCACGAGCAGTACTTC
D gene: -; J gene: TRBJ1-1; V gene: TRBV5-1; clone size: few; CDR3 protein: CASSSAPENTEAFF; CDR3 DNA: TGCGCCAGCAGCTCCGCCCCAGAAAACACTGAAGCTTTCTTT
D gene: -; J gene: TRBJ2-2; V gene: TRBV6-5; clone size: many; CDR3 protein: CASRLSGELFF; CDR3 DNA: TGTGCCAGCAGGCTCTCCGGGGAGCTGTTTTTT
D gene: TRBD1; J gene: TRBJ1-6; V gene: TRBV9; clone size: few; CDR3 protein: CASSRDRASPLHF; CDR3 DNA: TGTGCCAGCAGCCGGGACAGAGCCTCACCCCTCCACTTT
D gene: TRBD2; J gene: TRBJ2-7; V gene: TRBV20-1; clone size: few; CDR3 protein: CSARLSGTRREWSYEQYF; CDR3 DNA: TGCAGTGCTAGGTTATCCGGGACTAGGCGCGAGTGGTCCTACGAGCAGTACTTC
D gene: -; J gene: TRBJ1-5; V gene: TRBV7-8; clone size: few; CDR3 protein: CASSAGRVQPQHF; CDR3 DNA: TGTGCCAGCAGCGCCGGTAGGGTTCAGCCCCAGCATTTT
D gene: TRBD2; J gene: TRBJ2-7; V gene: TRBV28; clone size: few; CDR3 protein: CASMERDYFHEQYF; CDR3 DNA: TGTGCCAGCATGGAGCGGGATTATTTCCACGAGCAGTACTTC
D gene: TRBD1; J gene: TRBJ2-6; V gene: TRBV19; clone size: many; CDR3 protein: CASSIAGGAGANVLTF; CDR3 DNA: TGTGCCAGTAGTATAGCAGGGGGCGCTGGGGCCAACGTCCTGACTTTC
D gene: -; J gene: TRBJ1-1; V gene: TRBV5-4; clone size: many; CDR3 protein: CASSSPIGQGSGTEAFF; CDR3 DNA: TGTGCCAGCAGCTCTCCAATTGGGCAGGGTTCGGGCACTGAAGCTTTCTTT
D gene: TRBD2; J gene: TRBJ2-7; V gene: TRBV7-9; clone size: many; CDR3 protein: CASSLASGGRGQYF; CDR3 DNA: TGTGCCAGCAGCTTAGCAAGCGGGGGGCGAGGGCAGTACTTC
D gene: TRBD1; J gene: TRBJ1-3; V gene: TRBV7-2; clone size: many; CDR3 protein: CASSLGQGVGNTIYF; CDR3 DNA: TGTGCCAGCAGCTTAGGACAGGGGGTGGGAAACACCATATATTTT